The present T cell receptor (beta chain) was sequenced within a study of blood T cell repertoires in COVID-19. About the study: Whether acute or convalescent, the COVID-19 samples came from the United States, Italy and Spain. Nucleic acid was either cDNA or gDNA, and it came from T cells, B-cell-depleted T cells, or PBMCs.

The data were produced by immunoSEQ multiplex PCR, yet TCRdb's version contains in-frame clones alone and is incomplete. The sample consists of roughly 130,000 clones, more than 75% of them appearing once. The CDR3 covers 16 residues. The junction had 5 bases not matched to a gene; V was cut back by 3 bases and J by 2 bases. Germline CDR1 LNHNV, CDR2 YYDKDF (reference sequence). The TCR comes from a man aged 50-60 years with active COVID-19. Sequencing used peripheral blood. The chain recombines TRBV15 with TRBJ2-3, with 10 bases aligning to TRBD1. CDR3 region: CATSSRQGALTDTQYF. The CDR3 coding sequence is TGTGCCACCAGCAGTAGACAGGGGGCGCTCACAGATACGCAGTATTTT. The full variable domain, with the rest looked up from reference TRBV15 and TRBJ2-3, is DAMVIQNPRYQVTQFGKPVTLSCSQTLNHNVMYWYQQKSSQAPKLLFHYYDKDFNNEADTPDNFQSRRPNTSFCFLDIRSPGLGDTAMYLCATSSRQGALTDTQYFGPGTRLTVL.